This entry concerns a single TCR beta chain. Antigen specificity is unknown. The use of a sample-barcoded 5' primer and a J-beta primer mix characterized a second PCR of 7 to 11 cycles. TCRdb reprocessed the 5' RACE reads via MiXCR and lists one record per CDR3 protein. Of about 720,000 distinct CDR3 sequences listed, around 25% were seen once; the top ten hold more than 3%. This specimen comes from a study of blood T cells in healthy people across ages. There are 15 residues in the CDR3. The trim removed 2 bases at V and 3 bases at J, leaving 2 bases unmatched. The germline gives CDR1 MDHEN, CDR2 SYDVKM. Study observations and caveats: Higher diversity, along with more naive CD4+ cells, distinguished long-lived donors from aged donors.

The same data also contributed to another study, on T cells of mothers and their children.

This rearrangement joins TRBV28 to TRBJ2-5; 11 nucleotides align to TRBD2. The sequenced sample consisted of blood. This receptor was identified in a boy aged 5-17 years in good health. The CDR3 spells CASSLKTSGKETQYF. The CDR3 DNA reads TGTGCCAGCAGTTTAAAGACTAGCGGGAAAGAGACCCAGTACTTC.